This TCR beta chain is drawn from a study of cytomegalovirus exposure and HLA in healthy donors. Study information: The same platform was used for the 100 to 150 validation repertoires and the roughly 700 first-cohort repertoires, a later analysis reported.

Separate from the 666-subject first cohort, the approximately 120-subject validation cohort was the one that the donors belonged to. Produced via immunoSEQ multiplex PCR; TCRdb's table is partial and in-frame only. The sample carries over 85,000 clones, 88% recorded once. Study-level points and caveats: Most TCR sequences showed up rarely, but some public TCRs showed up in many donors. The TCR clusters that emerged in the first cohort tended, a later analysis found, to co-occur in the approximately 110 validation repertoires.

The CDR3 length is 14 residues. From germline, CDR1 is SGHVS and CDR2 FQNEAQ. V was trimmed by 0 bases and J by 6 bases, leaving 8 bases between them. A note on this clone: Its antigen is as yet unknown.

V gene TRBV7-8 combines with J gene TRBJ2-2; D gene ambiguous. Specimen: PBMCs. The origin of this receptor is a woman in her 30s in good health and CMV-seropositive. CDR3 sequence: CASSLARVPGELFF. CDR3 nucleotide sequence: TGTGCCAGCAGCTTAGCGCGTGTTCCCGGGGAGCTGTTTTTT.